This TCR beta chain is drawn from a study of blood T cell repertoires in COVID-19. Study as a whole: The analysed material was cDNA or gDNA that came from T cells, B-cell-depleted T cells, or PBMCs.

Using immunoSEQ multiplex PCR, the repertoire was profiled, and TCRdb retains in-frame clones only, with some absent. The table has just under 65,000 clones, roughly 85% seen once. Sequencing used peripheral blood. This TCR came from a human donor in a cohort sampled during active COVID-19.

As DNA, the CDR3 is TGTGCCAGCAGTTTGGGGCCTAATGAAAAACTGTTTTTT. It codes for CASSLGPNEKLFF. This chain connects TRBV28 to TRBJ1-4; TRBD1 is a possible D gene (5 bases). Trimming left V 3 bases short and J 3 bases short, with 5 bases between. CDR3 length: 13 amino acids. CDR1 and CDR2 from the germline V gene are MDHEN and SYDVKM.